This T cell receptor beta chain was captured by sequencing in a study of T cell responses to AZD1222 COVID-19 vaccine. In the study overall: The study pooled second doses at about 4 or about 12 weeks.

The method was immunoSEQ multiplex PCR; TCRdb's version includes in-frame clones alone and lacks a portion of them. The profile covers about 120,000 clones, with approximately 85% appearing a single time and 5.5% to 8% taken by the ten largest. Study observations and caveats: The donors showed a predominance of white British ancestry and of females, with possible underestimation of clonal diversity. Reportedly, close to half of spike-specific TCRs are directed against unmutated variant regions. Spike-specific TCR breadth and depth both grew after two AZD1222 doses.

Details on this clone: Its cognate antigen is unknown.

The ends were cut back, 4 bases at V and 8 bases at J, with 11 bases in the middle. CDR1 and CDR2 from the germline V gene are GTSNPN and SVGIG (reference sequence). The CDR3 is made up of 11 amino acids. Source: peripheral blood, taken on day 0 of AZD1222 vaccination. The TCR sequence derives from an adult in good health. The chain has TRBV30 and TRBJ1-1, with D possibly matching TRBD1 (6 bases). This CDR3 is CAWTHRDEAFF. CDR3 sequence (DNA): TGTGCCTGGACCCACAGGGACGAAGCTTTCTTT.